This paragraph covers one T cell receptor beta chain sequence. Assay: immunoSEQ multiplex PCR; the TCRdb copy retains only in-frame clones and omits some. The table shows about 88,000 clones, with approximately 88% occurring only once. Between the trimmed V and J ends, which lost 5 bases and 6 bases, there was a span of 13 bases. The CDR3 sequence is 13 residues long. CDR1 is SEHNR, CDR2 FQNEAQ, per germline (reference sequence). The data were obtained in a study of blood T cell repertoires in COVID-19. The sample taken for sequencing was peripheral blood. This TCR came from an elderly man with acute or convalescent COVID-19. The chain uses TRBV7-9 and TRBJ1-1; D not resolved. Here the CDR3 DNA reads TGTGCCAGCAGCGCAGGCGCGAAAGCTGAAGCTTTCTTT. Amino acids: CASSAGAKAEAFF.